The present entry profiles one T cell receptor beta chain with its context. The protocol was immunoSEQ multiplex PCR, while the TCRdb copy is restricted to in-frame clones and leaves out a portion. The table has about 100,000 clones, almost 95% seen once; the top ten hold approximately 0.97%. This sample is part of a study of T cell changes during pregnancy in multiple sclerosis. The specimen comprised peripheral blood, sampled before pregnancy. The receptor's source is a female donor with multiple sclerosis, enrolled in a pregnancy study.

The CDR3 is CASSSYRGLVYNEQFF. Written as DNA, the CDR3 is TGTGCCAGCAGCTCTTACAGGGGGTTGGTCTACAATGAGCAGTTCTTC. The J gene is TRBJ2-1, the V gene TRBV11-2; 8 bases are shared with TRBD1. The ends lost 4 bases at V and 3 bases at J; junction bases unmatched: 8. Per germline, CDR1 SGHAT and CDR2 FQNNGV. There are 16 residues in the CDR3.